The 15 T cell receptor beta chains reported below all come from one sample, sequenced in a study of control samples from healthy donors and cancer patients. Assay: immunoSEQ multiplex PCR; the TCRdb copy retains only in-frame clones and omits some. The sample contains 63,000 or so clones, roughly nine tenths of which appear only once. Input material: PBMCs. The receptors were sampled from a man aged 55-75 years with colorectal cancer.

The DNA of the CDR3 is TGTGCCAGCGCAGGGGGGACCGGGGAGCTGTTTTTT. It encodes CASAGGTGELFF. The chain employs TRBV6-5 and TRBJ2-2, with TRBD1 as a possible D gene (7 bases). V gave up 8 bases and J gave up 5 bases, with 9 bases separating them. Germline values: CDR1 MNHEY, CDR2 SVGAGI. The CDR3 is 12 residues long.

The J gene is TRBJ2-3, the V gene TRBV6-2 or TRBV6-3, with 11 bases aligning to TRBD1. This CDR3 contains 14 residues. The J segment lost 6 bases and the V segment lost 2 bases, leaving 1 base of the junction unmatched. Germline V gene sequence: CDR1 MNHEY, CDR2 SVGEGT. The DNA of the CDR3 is TGTGCCAGCAGTTACGGACAGGGGGCGGATACGCAGTATTTT. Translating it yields CASSYGQGADTQYF.

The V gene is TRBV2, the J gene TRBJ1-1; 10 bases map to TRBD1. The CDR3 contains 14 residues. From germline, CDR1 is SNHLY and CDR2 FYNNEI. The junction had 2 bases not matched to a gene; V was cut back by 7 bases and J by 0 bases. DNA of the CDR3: TGTGCCAGCACCGGACAGGGGGTGAACACTGAAGCTTTCTTT. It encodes CASTGQGVNTEAFF.

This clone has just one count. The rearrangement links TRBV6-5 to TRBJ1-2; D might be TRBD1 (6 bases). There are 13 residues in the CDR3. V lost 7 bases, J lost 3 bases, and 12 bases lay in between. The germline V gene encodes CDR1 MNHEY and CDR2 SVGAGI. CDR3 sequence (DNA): TGTGCCAGCACCCTGGACAGCTACTATGGCTACACCTTC. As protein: CASTLDSYYGYTF.

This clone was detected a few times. CDR3 DNA: TGCGCCAGCAGCCAAGCTGGCAGGGGCGGCGGTCAGCCCCAGCATTTT. Protein product: CASSQAGRGGGQPQHF. This sequence joins TRBV4-1 and TRBJ1-5; TRBD1 is a possible D gene (6 bases). The CDR3 has 16 amino acids. CDR1 and CDR2 (germline): MGHRA, YSYEKL. Trimming left V 1 base short and J 6 bases short, with 16 bases between.

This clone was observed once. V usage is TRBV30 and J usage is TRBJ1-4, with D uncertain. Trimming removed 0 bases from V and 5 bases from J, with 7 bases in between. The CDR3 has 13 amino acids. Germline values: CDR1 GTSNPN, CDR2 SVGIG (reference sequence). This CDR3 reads CAWSVQFNEKLFF. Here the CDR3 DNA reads TGTGCCTGGAGTGTACAGTTCAATGAAAAACTGTTTTTT.

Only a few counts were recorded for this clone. CDR3 sequence: CASSWTNPSTDTQYF. For the CDR3, the DNA is TGTGCCAGCAGTTGGACAAATCCTAGCACAGATACGCAGTATTTT. This rearrangement joins TRBV6-6 to TRBJ2-3, with D maybe TRBD1 (5 bases). From germline, CDR1 is MNHNY and CDR2 SVGAGI (reference sequence). The CDR3 runs to 15 residues. The germline V and J ends were trimmed by 4 bases and 0 bases, with 11 bases remaining between them.

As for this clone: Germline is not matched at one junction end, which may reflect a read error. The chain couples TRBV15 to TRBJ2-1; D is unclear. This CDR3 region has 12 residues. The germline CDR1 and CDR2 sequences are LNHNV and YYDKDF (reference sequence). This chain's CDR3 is CATSRDRNGQFF. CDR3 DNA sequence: TGTGCCACCAGCAGAGATAGGAATGGGCAGTTCTTC.

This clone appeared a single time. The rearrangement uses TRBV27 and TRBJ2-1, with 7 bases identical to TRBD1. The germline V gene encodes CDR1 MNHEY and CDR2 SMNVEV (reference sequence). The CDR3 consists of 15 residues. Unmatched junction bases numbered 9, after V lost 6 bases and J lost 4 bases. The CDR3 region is CASRARDRQYNEQFF. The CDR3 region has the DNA TGTGCCAGCAGGGCCCGGGACAGACAGTACAATGAGCAGTTCTTC.

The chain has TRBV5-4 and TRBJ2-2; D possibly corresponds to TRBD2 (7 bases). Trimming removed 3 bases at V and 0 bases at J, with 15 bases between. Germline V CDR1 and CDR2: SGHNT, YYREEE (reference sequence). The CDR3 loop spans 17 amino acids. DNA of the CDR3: TGTGCCAGCAGCTGGTTGGGCGGGGGCGCGAACACCGGGGAGCTGTTTTTT. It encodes CASSWLGGGANTGELFF.

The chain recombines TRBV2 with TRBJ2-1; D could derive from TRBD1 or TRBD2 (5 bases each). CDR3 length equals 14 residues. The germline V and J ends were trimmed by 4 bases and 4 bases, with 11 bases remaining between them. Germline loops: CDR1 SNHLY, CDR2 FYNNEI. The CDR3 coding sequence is TGTGCCAGCAGTGCGGGACGGGGATACAATGAGCAGTTCTTC. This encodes CASSAGRGYNEQFF.

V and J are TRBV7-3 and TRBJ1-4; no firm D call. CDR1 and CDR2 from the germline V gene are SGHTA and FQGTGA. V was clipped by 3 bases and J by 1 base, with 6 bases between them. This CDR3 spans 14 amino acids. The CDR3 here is CASSFGLTNEKLFF. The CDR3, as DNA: TGTGCCAGCAGCTTCGGGTTAACTAATGAAAAACTGTTTTTT.

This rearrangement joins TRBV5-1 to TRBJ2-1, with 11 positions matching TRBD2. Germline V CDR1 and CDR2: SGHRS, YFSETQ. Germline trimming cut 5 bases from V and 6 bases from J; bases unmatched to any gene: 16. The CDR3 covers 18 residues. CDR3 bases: TGCGCCAGCAGTCCGAGTTCCCTTAGCGGGGGGGCAGGCAATGAGCAGTTCTTC. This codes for CASSPSSLSGGAGNEQFF.

CDR3 in amino acids: CASSAIWTTEAFF. The DNA for the CDR3 is TGTGCCAGCAGTGCGATTTGGACCACTGAAGCTTTCTTT. This chain joins TRBV2 and TRBJ1-1; unclear D gene. Germline V gene sequence: CDR1 SNHLY, CDR2 FYNNEI. With 4 bases removed from V and 4 bases from J, the gap between germline ends came to 10 bases. CDR3 length: 13 residues. The entire variable domain, with the rest obtained from reference TRBV2 and TRBJ1-1, is as follows: EPEVTQTPSHQVTQMGQEVILRCVPISNHLYFYWYRQILGQKVEFLVSFYNNEISEKSEIFDDQFSVERPDGSNFTLKIRSTKLEDSAMYFCASSAIWTTEAFFGQGTRLTVV.

The CDR3 loop reads CASSIPGGRYEQYF. The CDR3 nucleotides read TGTGCCAGTAGTATCCCTGGGGGCAGGTACGAGCAGTACTTC. The chain links TRBV19 to TRBJ2-7; tentatively, D is TRBD1 (6 bases). Between the trimmed V and J ends, which lost 3 bases and 4 bases, there was a span of 13 bases. From germline, CDR1 is LNHDA and CDR2 SQIVND (reference sequence). The CDR3 runs 14 residues.